This TCR beta chain was observed in a study of CD8 T cells in ankylosing spondylitis. Study observations and caveats: Within ankylosing spondylitis blood, a TCR beta motif made up of under 10 highly homologous variants appeared to be characteristic.

CDR1 and CDR2 (germline): SGHRS, YFSETQ. The junction had 6 bases not matched to a gene; V was cut back by 4 bases and J by 3 bases. The CDR3 length is 15 residues. This clonotype has ten or more counts. Its antigen is not known. Quantitative 5'-RACE with molecular barcodes produced the TCR beta libraries. TCRdb analysed the 5' RACE reads with MiXCR anew, one entry per CDR3 protein. The sample contains about 170,000 distinct CDR3 sequences, approximately 16% of which appear only once. This receptor was taken from a male donor with ankylosing spondylitis or in good health (not recorded which). Sequencing input: blood, either unsorted or a sorted T cell fraction (not recorded which). V and J are TRBV5-1 and TRBJ2-2, with 7 bases lining up with TRBD1. The CDR3 reads CASSRQGQYTGELFF. The CDR3 DNA reads as TGCGCCAGCAGCCGACAGGGACAGTACACCGGGGAGCTGTTTTTT.